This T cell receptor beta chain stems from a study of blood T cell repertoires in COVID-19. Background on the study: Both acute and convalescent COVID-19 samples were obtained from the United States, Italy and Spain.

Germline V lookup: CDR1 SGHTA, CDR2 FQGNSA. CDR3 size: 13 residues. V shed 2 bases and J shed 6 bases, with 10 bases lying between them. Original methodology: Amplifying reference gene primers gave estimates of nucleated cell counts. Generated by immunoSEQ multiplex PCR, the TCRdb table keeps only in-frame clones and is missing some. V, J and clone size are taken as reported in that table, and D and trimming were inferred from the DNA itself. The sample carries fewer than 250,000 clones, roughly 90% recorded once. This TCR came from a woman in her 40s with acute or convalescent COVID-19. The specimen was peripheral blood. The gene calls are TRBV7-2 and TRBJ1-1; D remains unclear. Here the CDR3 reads CASSLSWAPEAFF. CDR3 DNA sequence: TGTGCCAGCAGCTTAAGCTGGGCCCCTGAAGCTTTCTTT.